Listed here is a single TCR beta chain. Its antigen target is currently unknown. No base-level quality is on record; no much larger clone is a single base apart. The immunoSEQ Assay, a bias-controlled multiplex PCR, was used to amplify TCRbeta CDR3 regions from genomic DNA. The original methods were these. Nucleated cell counts per sample were estimated from amplification of reference gene primers within the assay. To quantify the absolute abundance of each unique TCRbeta CDR3 rearrangement, sequence reads were collapsed and filtered. For each sample, productive Simpson clonality was calculated by taking the square root of Simpson's diversity index across productive rearrangements. The immuneACCESS repertoire file appears here via TCRdb, limited to in-frame rearrangements. These files lack a portion of the clones; in checked studies, under half of the deficit traces to unresolved V genes, and the cause of the others is not known. V, J and clone size reflect that table, while D and trimming were determined from the DNA. The sample table holds around 150,000 clones, of which roughly 87% were seen once. The ten largest make up under 6% of the sample.

These data are taken from a study of blood T cell repertoires in COVID-19 (dated by TCRdb to about 2020). Background on the whole study: Samples covering the acute and convalescent phases of COVID-19 were provided by collaborators in the United States, Italy and Spain. Samples came from the ongoing ImmuneRACE study (first 160 participants) plus 1,254 subjects from 6 global collaborators. Nearly every sample came with metadata listing a de-identified subject ID, COVID-19 status, age in years and sex. HLA class I and class II types, where available, came from metadata supplied by the sample provider rather than from assay-based typing. A freely available public database, intended as a resource for researchers studying the immune response to SARS-CoV-2, is where the repertoires were released. The material from the prospective study consisted of cDNA or gDNA derived from T cells, B-cell-depleted T cells, or PBMCs. Deeply sampled blood TCRbeta repertoires from subjects exposed to, actively infected with, or recovered from COVID-19 were included in the dataset. General study outcomes and caveats: Clinical and demographic metadata were provided uncurated, with the amount varying by source and participant.

The collaborating institutions used their own protocols to collect whole blood in K2EDTA tubes. Collaborator samples were shipped for TCRbeta analysis as frozen whole blood, isolated PBMCs, or DNA extracted from either sample type. The sample consisted of peripheral blood. The source is a human donor in a cohort sampled during active COVID-19.

The CDR3 has the sequence CASSLTSSGGALNEQFF. DNA sequence: TGTGCCAGCAGTCTGACGTCTAGCGGGGGGGCCCTCAATGAGCAGTTCTTC. The rearrangement joined TRBV28 to TRBJ2-1; a stretch of 12 junction bases matches TRBD2. The V end gives up 5 bases and the J end 6 bases, leaving 11 bases in the junction not matched to a gene. Spanning cysteine to phenylalanine, the CDR3 consists of 17 amino acids. Only CDR3 DNA remains: 51 bases, in frame from the first base. CDR1 and CDR2 are read off the germline V gene as MDHEN and SYDVKM.